One and the same sample provided the 21 T cell receptor beta chains below, sequenced in a study of memory B cells and T cells in multiple sclerosis. Data came from immunoSEQ multiplex PCR; TCRdb stores just in-frame clones and leaves some out. The table includes about 14,000 clones, 60% to 80% detected once. Material: memory (CD45RO+) CD4+ T cells from blood. The receptors were sampled from a human donor with multiple sclerosis.

The chain carries TRBV28 and TRBJ2-3; the match to TRBD2 covers 13 bases. The CDR3 extends over 18 amino acids. Germline lookup yields CDR1 MDHEN and CDR2 SYDVKM. V gave up 3 bases and J gave up 5 bases; unmatched junction bases: 11. In nucleotides, the CDR3 is TGTGCCAGCAGTTTTCCGGTCGGACTAGCGGGAGTCAGAGATACGCAGTATTTT. Translation gives CASSFPVGLAGVRDTQYF.

This clone has just one count. V is TRBV6-5 and J is TRBJ1-2, with unresolved D. Germline V lookup: CDR1 MNHEY, CDR2 SVGAGI. The ends were cut back, 6 bases at V and 3 bases at J, with 11 bases in the middle. The CDR3 covers 13 residues. Here the CDR3 reads CASRAAGDYGYTF. For the CDR3, the DNA is TGTGCCAGCAGGGCGGCGGGCGACTATGGCTACACCTTC.

By sample share, this clone is medium-sized. The chain uses TRBV7-3 and TRBJ2-7, with TRBD2 matching 13 bases. The CDR3 has 13 residues. Germline V gene sequence: CDR1 SGHTA, CDR2 FQGTGA. V lost 4 bases and J lost 6; bases outside the gene matches: 0. CDR3 nucleotide sequence: TGTGCCAGCAGCTGGACTAGCGGGAGCGAGCAGTACTTC. This codes for CASSWTSGSEQYF.

This rearrangement joins TRBV19 to TRBJ1-6; no definite D call. V was shortened by 3 bases and J by 10 bases, with 10 bases between the two germline ends. CDR1 is LNHDA, CDR2 SQIVND, per germline (reference sequence). This CDR3 has 13 amino acids. The CDR3 is CASSITSNSPLHF. In DNA form, the CDR3 reads TGTGCCAGTAGTATTACGAGTAACTCACCCCTCCACTTT.

This clone has more than one count but fewer than ten. The chain couples TRBV5-3 to TRBJ2-3; D call uncertain. TRBV5-3 counts as an open reading frame of uncertain function. The CDR3 totals 17 residues. V was shortened by 0 bases and J by 0 bases, with 14 bases between the two germline ends. CDR3 nucleotides: TGTGCCAGAAGCTTGGTCGCTCCCGGGTCTAGCACAGATACGCAGTATTTT. Translating gives CARSLVAPGSSTDTQYF.

The chain recombines TRBV9 with TRBJ2-1, with 9 bases fitting TRBD2. Germline V gene lookup returns CDR1 SGDLS and CDR2 YYNGEE. This CDR3 region has 14 residues. The V gene end was trimmed by 5 bases and the J gene end by 7 bases; junction bases not matched to a gene: 7. The CDR3 spells CASSRSSGSNEQFF. The DNA of the CDR3 is TGTGCCAGCAGTCGTAGTAGCGGGAGTAATGAGCAGTTCTTC.

The chain employs TRBV6-1 and TRBJ1-2; D is unresolved. Germline CDR1 and CDR2: MNHNS and SASEGT. The CDR3 covers 12 residues. V gave up 7 bases and J gave up 4 bases, with 10 bases separating them. CDR3 amino acids: CASTSVSYGYTF. CDR3 in DNA: TGTGCCAGCACTAGTGTCTCCTATGGCTACACCTTC.

V usage is TRBV5-1 and J usage is TRBJ1-1; D is possibly TRBD1 (6 bases). The CDR3 is 16 residues long. V lost 0 bases, J lost 4 bases, and 16 bases lay in between. Germline-derived CDR1 and CDR2 are SGHRS and YFSETQ. This chain's CDR3 is CASSLGGQGPGTEAFF. DNA of the CDR3: TGCGCCAGCAGCTTGGGGGGCCAGGGGCCGGGCACTGAAGCTTTCTTT.

The rearrangement links TRBV5-4 to TRBJ1-4; TRBD1 agrees at 9 bases. The CDR3 spans 14 residues. Per germline, CDR1 SGHNT and CDR2 YYREEE (reference sequence). Trimming at V came to 4 bases and at J to 4 bases, leaving 2 bases not matched to a gene. CDR3 in amino acids: CASSRGQGNEKLFF. The CDR3 DNA reads TGTGCCAGCAGCCGGGGACAGGGTAATGAAAAACTGTTTTTT.

This chain links TRBV19 with TRBJ1-1, with TRBD1 identical over 8 bases. CDR3 length equals 14 residues. The V and J ends lost 5 bases and 1 base, in that order; junction bases with no gene match: 3. Germline V lookup: CDR1 LNHDA, CDR2 SQIVND (reference sequence). The CDR3 reads CASSDRGGNTEAFF. The DNA for the CDR3 is TGTGCCAGTAGTGACAGGGGAGGGAACACTGAAGCTTTCTTT. Looking up the rest from reference TRBV19 and TRBJ1-1 gives the full variable domain: DGGITQSPKYLFRKEGQNVTLSCEQNLNHDAMYWYRQDPGQGLRLIYYSQIVNDFQKGDIAEGYSVSREKKESFPLTVTSAQKNPTAFYLCASSDRGGNTEAFFGQGTRLTVV.

J is TRBJ1-6 and V is TRBV9; TRBD1 matches at 8 bases. V shed 4 bases, J shed 0 bases, and the junction held 6 bases outside the gene matches. Germline V gives CDR1 SGDLS, CDR2 YYNGEE. The CDR3 sequence is 17 residues long. The DNA for the CDR3 is TGTGCCAGCAGCCCCCGACAGGGGAGCTCCTATAATTCACCCCTCCACTTT. It yields the protein CASSPRQGSSYNSPLHF.

V is TRBV6-5 and J is TRBJ2-3; 8 bases match TRBD2. The V and J ends lost 5 bases and 6 bases, in that order; junction bases with no gene match: 7. The germline V gene has CDR1 MNHEY and CDR2 SVGAGI. This CDR3 spans 14 amino acids. The CDR3 reads CASSPGGARDTQYF. CDR3 DNA sequence: TGTGCCAGCAGTCCGGGGGGGGCCCGGGATACGCAGTATTTT.

This clone was counted between two and nine times. The chain combines TRBV5-4 with TRBJ1-1; D call uncertain. Trimming cost V 2 bases and J 2 bases, with 7 bases left between them. Germline values: CDR1 SGHNT, CDR2 YYREEE (reference sequence). This CDR3 has 13 amino acids. The DNA of the CDR3 is TGTGCCAGCAGCTTACCGGGAAACACTGAAGCTTTCTTT. The encoded protein is CASSLPGNTEAFF.

This clone turned up a few times. The gene calls are TRBV9 and TRBJ2-3; 8 positions match TRBD2. Looked up from germline, CDR1 is SGDLS and CDR2 is YYNGEE. Trimming at V came to 1 base and at J to 3 bases, leaving 4 bases not matched to a gene. The CDR3 contains 15 residues. CDR3 bases: TGTGCCAGCAGCGTAACGGGGGGGGTTACAGATACGCAGTATTTT. Its protein is CASSVTGGVTDTQYF.

This clone has just a few counts. The chain carries TRBV6-1 and TRBJ2-3; D is unresolved. Trimming left V 1 base short and J 2 bases short, with 7 bases between. Germline V gives CDR1 MNHNS, CDR2 SASEGT. The CDR3 totals 14 residues. The CDR3 sequence is CASSEDFATDTQYF. CDR3 in DNA: TGTGCCAGCAGTGAAGACTTCGCCACAGATACGCAGTATTTT.

J is TRBJ2-7 and V is TRBV4-2, with 13 bases matching TRBD2. V was clipped by 0 bases and J by 3 bases; unmatched bases: 2. CDR1 and CDR2 (germline): LGHNA, YNFKEQ. CDR3 length: 16 residues. In nucleotides, the CDR3 is TGTGCCAGCAGCCAAGAACTAGCGGGGGGGCGCTACGAGCAGTACTTC. This translates into CASSQELAGGRYEQYF.

V and J are TRBV5-1 and TRBJ2-5; 7 nucleotides match TRBD1. Germline CDR1 and CDR2: SGHRS and YFSETQ. The CDR3 contains 15 residues. The trim removed 3 bases at V and 1 base at J, leaving 6 bases unmatched. The CDR3 DNA reads as TGCGCCAGCAGCTCGCAAGGGACAGTCCAAGAGACCCAGTACTTC. Residues: CASSSQGTVQETQYF.

The V call is TRBV5-1, the J call TRBJ2-2; TRBD2 matches 9 bases. This CDR3 contains 17 residues. CDR1 and CDR2 from the germline V gene are SGHRS and YFSETQ. Trimming took 1 base from V and 7 from J; bases not matched to a gene: 11. The CDR3 sequence: CASSLRNSGSRGGELFF. Here the CDR3 DNA reads TGCGCCAGCAGCTTGAGAAATAGCGGGAGCCGGGGCGGGGAGCTGTTTTTT.

The chain couples TRBV4-2 to TRBJ1-1, with D maybe TRBD1 (6 bases). Germline CDR1 is LGHNA and CDR2 is YNFKEQ. The V end lost 0 bases, the J end lost 6 bases, and 14 bases lay between the germline ends. The CDR3 totals 15 residues. The CDR3 reads CASSQENRRTAEAFF. DNA of the CDR3: TGTGCCAGCAGCCAAGAAAATAGGAGGACAGCTGAAGCTTTCTTT.

This chain connects TRBV6-5 to TRBJ2-5, with 15 bases that match TRBD2. Trimming cost V 7 bases and J 8 bases; bases outside gene matches: 8. Germline V gives CDR1 MNHEY, CDR2 SVGAGI. This CDR3 has 15 amino acids. The CDR3 loop reads CASTIRTSGGGTQYF. As DNA, the CDR3 is TGTGCCAGCACCATACGGACTAGCGGGGGGGGAACCCAGTACTTC.

This clone was counted once. This chain joins TRBV28 and TRBJ1-5; 8 positions match TRBD1. V was clipped by 7 bases and J by 11 bases; unmatched bases: 13. Germline assignment: CDR1 MDHEN and CDR2 SYDVKM. The CDR3 is 14 amino acids. The CDR3 sequence: CASTTTGASRAQHF. The CDR3 DNA sequence: TGTGCCAGCACTACGACAGGGGCTTCCAGGGCCCAGCATTTT.